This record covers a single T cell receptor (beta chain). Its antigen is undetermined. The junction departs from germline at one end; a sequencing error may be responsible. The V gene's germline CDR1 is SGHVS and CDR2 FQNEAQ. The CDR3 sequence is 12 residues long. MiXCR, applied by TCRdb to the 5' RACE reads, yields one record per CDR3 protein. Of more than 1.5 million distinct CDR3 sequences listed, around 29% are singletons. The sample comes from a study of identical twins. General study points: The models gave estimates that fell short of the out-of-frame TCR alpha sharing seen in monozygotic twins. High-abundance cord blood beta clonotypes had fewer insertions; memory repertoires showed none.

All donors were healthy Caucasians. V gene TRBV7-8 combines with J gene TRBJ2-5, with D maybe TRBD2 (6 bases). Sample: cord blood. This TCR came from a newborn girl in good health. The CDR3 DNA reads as TGTGCCGGCAGCCCGGGACTAGAGACCCAGTACTTC. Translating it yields CAGSPGLETQYF.